This T cell receptor (beta chain) was found in a study of shared clonotypes between healthy human individuals. Whole-study context: CD4 naive cells filled three plates per donor, CD4 memory three, CD8 naive two and CD8 memory one. Study results and caveats: Around 5% was the fraction of naive CD4 clonotypes found shared across a few donors. Sampling covered nothing but blood. Tissue TCR repertoires likely differ from those found in blood.

The CDR3 length is 16 residues. The J segment lost 0 bases and the V segment lost 2 bases, leaving 3 bases of the junction unmatched. Germline V gene sequence: CDR1 PRHDT, CDR2 FYEKMQ (reference sequence). As to this clone: No antigen is known for it.

Libraries were prepared by immunoSEQ multiplex PCR; TCRdb keeps only in-frame clonotypes and omits some of them. The data contain millions of clones, over 85% of them singletons. Cells designated naive CD8 were CD45RO-negative and were positively selected for CCR7, with terminally differentiated effector memory CD45RA+ cells excluded. The receptor comes from a man younger than 35 in good health. What was sequenced was naive CD8+ T cells sorted from blood. V is TRBV13 and J is TRBJ1-1; 10 bases map to TRBD1. Here the CDR3 reads CASSLMGTGVNTEAFF. CDR3 bases: TGTGCCAGCAGCTTAATGGGGACAGGGGTGAACACTGAAGCTTTCTTT.